The source of this T cell receptor beta chain is a study of blood T cell repertoires in COVID-19. Study-level information: Researchers got acute and convalescent COVID-19 samples from the United States, Italy and Spain. PBMCs, B-cell-depleted T cells, or T cells were the source of the cDNA or gDNA that made up the material.

Sequencing was performed with immunoSEQ multiplex PCR; in TCRdb, only in-frame clones are kept and a portion is missing. The sample consists of roughly 150,000 clones, roughly 78% of them appearing once. The CDR3 totals 15 residues. V gave up 4 bases and J gave up 6 bases; unmatched junction bases: 13. Looked up from germline, CDR1 is SGHRS and CDR2 is YFSETQ. This TCR came from a human donor with acute or convalescent COVID-19. The donor label of this sample is uncertain. V gene TRBV5-1 combines with J gene TRBJ2-7; 7 positions agree with TRBD2. Specimen: peripheral blood. The CDR3: CASSGGDLTQGEQYF. CDR3 DNA sequence: TGCGCCAGCAGCGGGGGGGACCTCACGCAGGGCGAGCAGTACTTC.